These T cell receptor beta chains were read from a single sample in a study of OX40 agonist ivuxolimab in advanced cancers. The repertoire was sequenced with immunoSEQ multiplex PCR; TCRdb's copy has only in-frame clones and lacks some. The repertoire holds approximately 80,000 clones, with over 80% as singletons. The source material was CD4+ or CD8+ T cells sorted from blood, sampled in a trial of the OX40 agonist ivuxolimab. The receptors were sampled from an adult with an advanced solid tumor such as melanoma, head and neck, liver or kidney cancer. Each CDR3 is given without its conserved first and last residue.

12	TRBV4-3	TRBJ2-1	ASSQEQGVGEQF
13	TRBV5-1	TRBJ2-1	ASSPAGGQRDEQF
11	TRBV18	TRBJ2-1	ASSPQRSSWEF
13	TRBV5-6	TRBJ1-2	ASTTYRDVYYGYT
11	TRBV30	TRBJ2-7	AWSVQRGYEQY
12	TRBV30	TRBJ1-2	AWSSGQGEYGYT
13	TRBV6-5	TRBJ2-2	ASTKVTGTTGELF
13	TRBV5-1	TRBJ1-2	ASSLGPGTIYGYT
14	TRBV11-2	TRBJ2-4	ASSSGALSGTQNQY
10	TRBV7-8	TRBJ2-7	ASSLGRDEQY
11	TRBV11-2	TRBJ2-5	AGGAGREETQY
13	TRBV19	TRBJ2-3	ASSIQAYSGDTQY
13	TRBV6-1	TRBJ1-5	ASSVGQGVGQPQH
13	TRBV7-8	TRBJ2-5	ASSWVTGSQETQY
10	TRBV27	TRBJ1-3	ASSSIGGTIY
13	TRBV7-9	TRBJ2-3	ASSKILGVTDTQY
10	TRBV2	TRBJ2-1	ASSSDWGEQF
13	TRBV29-1	TRBJ1-2	SVLRGGTVSYGYT
11	TRBV10-3	TRBJ2-7	AIEDSVRDEQY